The rows below give T cell receptor beta chains drawn from one sample of a study of T cell responses to AZD1222 COVID-19 vaccine. TCRdb's copy holds only in-frame clones and misses some; the assay was immunoSEQ multiplex PCR. The repertoire has some 150,000 clones, approximately 90% of them found once; the top ten carry approximately 3.6%. The specimen was peripheral blood, collected on day 0 of AZD1222 vaccination. These receptors were taken from an adult in good health. CDR3s include the opening cysteine and the closing phenylalanine or tryptophan. A D gene is named only where the DNA matches it firmly. Size is omitted from some rows. Given values are once, few, many or a class for expanded clones.

d_gene: NA
v_gene: TRBV6-1
abundance: NA
j_gene: TRBJ1-6
CDR3nt: TGTGCCAGCAGTGACAGAGGGCTAGCCTATAATTCACCCCTCCACTTT
CDR3aa: CASSDRGLAYNSPLHF

d_gene: NA
v_gene: TRBV14
abundance: NA
j_gene: TRBJ1-5
CDR3nt: TGTGCCAGCAGCCAAGTAGGAGAGAGATATAGCAATCAGCCCCAGCATTTT
CDR3aa: CASSQVGERYSNQPQHF

d_gene: TRBD2
v_gene: TRBV7-2
abundance: NA
j_gene: TRBJ2-5
CDR3nt: TGTGCCAGCAGCCCCCCGGGAGGGCGTCAAGAGACCCAGTACTTC
CDR3aa: CASSPPGGRQETQYF

d_gene: TRBD1
v_gene: TRBV7-2
abundance: NA
j_gene: TRBJ1-2
CDR3nt: TGTGCCAGCAGCTTATGGACAGGGGGGGATGGCTACACCTTC
CDR3aa: CASSLWTGGDGYTF

d_gene: NA
v_gene: TRBV7-2
abundance: NA
j_gene: TRBJ1-2
CDR3nt: TGTGCCAGCAGCTTAGTCGCTTATGGCTACACCTTC
CDR3aa: CASSLVAYGYTF

d_gene: NA
v_gene: TRBV19
abundance: NA
j_gene: TRBJ2-2
CDR3nt: TGTGCCAGTAGCCCCTCTCATGCGAACACCGGGGAGCTGTTTTTT
CDR3aa: CASSPSHANTGELFF

d_gene: NA
v_gene: TRBV7-2
abundance: NA
j_gene: TRBJ1-2
CDR3nt: TGTGCCAGCAGCTTAGTTTATGGGGGGGCGCAGGGTGGCTACACCTTC
CDR3aa: CASSLVYGGAQGGYTF

d_gene: NA
v_gene: TRBV4-1
abundance: NA
j_gene: TRBJ1-2
CDR3nt: TGCGCCAGCAGCCAAGGCCAGGCCAACCCCTATGGCTACACCTTC
CDR3aa: CASSQGQANPYGYTF

d_gene: NA
v_gene: TRBV5-4
abundance: NA
j_gene: TRBJ2-1
CDR3nt: TGTGCCAGCAGCTTGGGGGGGAGTAACAATGAGCAGTTCTTC
CDR3aa: CASSLGGSNNEQFF

d_gene: NA
v_gene: TRBV7-2
abundance: NA
j_gene: TRBJ1-3
CDR3nt: TGTGCCAGCAGCTTAGTCGGAACCTCTGGAAACACCATATATTTT
CDR3aa: CASSLVGTSGNTIYF

d_gene: NA
v_gene: TRBV29-1
abundance: NA
j_gene: TRBJ2-7
CDR3nt: TGCAGTGGGGGCCGGGGGGTTAAAATCTACGAGCAGTACTTC
CDR3aa: CSGGRGVKIYEQYF

d_gene: NA
v_gene: TRBV2
abundance: NA
j_gene: TRBJ2-7
CDR3nt: TGTGCCAGCAGTCAGAAGCACTACGAGCAGTACTTC
CDR3aa: CASSQKHYEQYF

d_gene: NA
v_gene: TRBV20-1
abundance: NA
j_gene: TRBJ1-6
CDR3nt: TGCAGTGCTAGTGACAGGAACTATAATTCACCCCTCCACTTT
CDR3aa: CSASDRNYNSPLHF

d_gene: TRBD1
v_gene: TRBV12-5
abundance: NA
j_gene: TRBJ1-5
CDR3nt: TGTGCTAGTGGTTCCCAGCAGGGGGCTGGCAATCAGCCCCAGCATTTT
CDR3aa: CASGSQQGAGNQPQHF

d_gene: NA
v_gene: TRBV19
abundance: NA
j_gene: TRBJ1-1
CDR3nt: TGTGCCAGCAGCGACAGGAACGAAATGAACACTGAAGCTTTCTTT
CDR3aa: CASSDRNEMNTEAFF

d_gene: NA
v_gene: TRBV6-6
abundance: once
j_gene: TRBJ1-2
CDR3nt: TGTGCCAGCACCAGGGATCTACCCTTCCTAGGCTACACCTTC
CDR3aa: CASTRDLPFLGYTF

d_gene: NA
v_gene: TRBV3-1/TRBV3-2
abundance: NA
j_gene: TRBJ2-2
CDR3nt: TGTGCCAGCAGCCTGGGTGCACAGTCGAACACCGGGGAGCTGTTTTTT
CDR3aa: CASSLGAQSNTGELFF

d_gene: TRBD1
v_gene: TRBV7-9
abundance: NA
j_gene: TRBJ1-4
CDR3nt: TGTGCCAGCAGCTTAGGGGGGACAGTCAATGAAAAACTGTTTTTT
CDR3aa: CASSLGGTVNEKLFF

d_gene: TRBD2
v_gene: TRBV5-6
abundance: NA
j_gene: TRBJ2-7
CDR3nt: TGTGCCAGCAGCCCGGGACTAGGTACCTACGAGCAGTACTTC
CDR3aa: CASSPGLGTYEQYF

d_gene: NA
v_gene: TRBV27
abundance: NA
j_gene: TRBJ1-2
CDR3nt: TGTGCCAGCAGTCCCTCGGGGGCGGGGGCACATGGCTACACCTTC
CDR3aa: CASSPSGAGAHGYTF

d_gene: NA
v_gene: TRBV11-3
abundance: NA
j_gene: TRBJ1-2
CDR3nt: TGTGCCAGCAGCTCCGGGGGGGAGAGCTACACCTTC
CDR3aa: CASSSGGESYTF

d_gene: TRBD2
v_gene: TRBV20-1
abundance: NA
j_gene: TRBJ2-1
CDR3nt: TGCAGTGCTAGTTTGACTAGCGGGAGGGCCAACTACAATGAGCAGTTCTTC
CDR3aa: CSASLTSGRANYNEQFF

d_gene: NA
v_gene: TRBV6-1
abundance: few
j_gene: TRBJ1-2
CDR3nt: TGTGCCAGCAGTGACGGGCGTTCTAACTATGGCTACACCTTC
CDR3aa: CASSDGRSNYGYTF

d_gene: NA
v_gene: TRBV3-1/TRBV3-2
abundance: NA
j_gene: TRBJ2-2
CDR3nt: TGTGCCAGCGGGAGGAGGAACACCGGGGAGCTGTTTTTT
CDR3aa: CASGRRNTGELFF

d_gene: TRBD1
v_gene: TRBV29-1
abundance: NA
j_gene: TRBJ2-5
CDR3nt: TGCAGCGTTGCCTCGGGACAGGGAAGCCAAGAGACCCAGTACTTC
CDR3aa: CSVASGQGSQETQYF

d_gene: TRBD2
v_gene: TRBV19
abundance: NA
j_gene: TRBJ2-7
CDR3nt: TGTGCCAGTAGTATAGCGGGGGGGCCGTACGAGCAGTACTTC
CDR3aa: CASSIAGGPYEQYF

d_gene: NA
v_gene: TRBV6-6
abundance: NA
j_gene: TRBJ1-2
CDR3nt: TGTGCCAGCAGTTACTCAACCGGTAGTGGCTATGGCTACACCTTC
CDR3aa: CASSYSTGSGYGYTF

d_gene: NA
v_gene: TRBV29-1
abundance: NA
j_gene: TRBJ2-5
CDR3nt: TGCAGCGTCCGAGGCGGGGAGACCGAGACCCAGTACTTC
CDR3aa: CSVRGGETETQYF

d_gene: TRBD2
v_gene: TRBV7-2
abundance: NA
j_gene: TRBJ2-7
CDR3nt: TGTGCCAGCAGCTCGGGAGGGTCTTCCTACGAGCAGTACTTC
CDR3aa: CASSSGGSSYEQYF